These T cell receptor beta chains were read from a single sample in a study of tumour-infiltrating T cells in Burkitt lymphoma. Sequencing was performed with immunoSEQ multiplex PCR; in TCRdb, only in-frame clones are kept and a portion is missing. The table has 12,000 to 15,000 clones, roughly 87% seen once. The specimen was tumor tissue. Every receptor here comes from a human donor with diffuse large B-cell lymphoma. CDR3s include the opening cysteine and the closing phenylalanine or tryptophan. The D gene is left open where the match is weak. Size tells how often a clone was seen (once, few, many) or the class of an expanded clone, and some rows leave it out.

v_gene	abundance	j_gene	d_gene	CDR3nt	CDR3aa
TRBV7-2	NA	TRBJ2-3	TRBD2	TGTGCCAGCAGCCCGACTAGCGGGGCACCAGATACGCAGTATTTT	CASSPTSGAPDTQYF
TRBV7-3	NA	TRBJ1-1	NA	TGTGCCAGCAGCCCCAGTGGGGACACTGAAGCTTTCTTT	CASSPSGDTEAFF
TRBV7-9	few	TRBJ2-1	TRBD2	TGTGCCAGCAGCTTCGGGGGAGGGCCGGGGTACAATGAGCAGTTCTTC	CASSFGGGPGYNEQFF
TRBV15	NA	TRBJ1-1	NA	TGTGCCGCCGTGAGTAGCACTGAAGCTTTCTTT	CAAVSSTEAFF
TRBV6-6	NA	TRBJ1-1	NA	TGTGCCAGCAGTTACAGCAGGGTCTGGGATACTGAAGCTTTCTTT	CASSYSRVWDTEAFF
TRBV6-5	NA	TRBJ2-7	NA	TGTGCCAGCAGTTCGGGACGGCAGTACTACGAGCAGTATTTC	CASSSGRQYYEQYF
TRBV29-1	NA	TRBJ2-1	NA	TGCAGCGTTCCTGAGGGGTGGGATGAGCAGTTCTTC	CSVPEGWDEQFF
TRBV12-5	NA	TRBJ2-7	NA	TGTGCTAGTGGTTCCCTATGGGAGCAGTACTTC	CASGSLWEQYF
TRBV29-1	few	TRBJ2-5	NA	TGCAGCGCCCAAGTGGGTAGCGTCCGAGAGACCCAGTACTTC	CSAQVGSVRETQYF
TRBV6-1	few	TRBJ1-1	TRBD1	TGTGCCAGCAGTGATTCGACAGGGACGAACACTGAAGCTTTCTTT	CASSDSTGTNTEAFF
TRBV6-1	NA	TRBJ1-4	NA	TGTGCCAGCAGTGAATTAACTTTAAATGAAAAACTGTTTTTT	CASSELTLNEKLFF
TRBV29-1	few	TRBJ2-3	TRBD1	TGCAGCGCCGACCTCCGGGACAGGGCGTTAGAAGATACGCAGTATTTT	CSADLRDRALEDTQYF
TRBV7-9	once	TRBJ2-3	NA	TGTGCCAGCAGTTGGAGCACAGATACGCAGTATTTT	CASSWSTDTQYF
TRBV5-1	NA	TRBJ1-4	NA	TGCGCCTTCCGAAGGGAAAAACTGTTTTTT	CAFRREKLFF
TRBV19	NA	TRBJ1-5	TRBD1	TGTGCCAGTAGTATTCGCCCACAGGGGGGGGGCAATCAGCCCCAGCATTTT	CASSIRPQGGGNQPQHF
TRBV4-2	NA	TRBJ2-7	TRBD1	TGTGCCAGCAGCCTCGCGACAGGGGGAGGCTACGAGCAGTACTTC	CASSLATGGGYEQYF
TRBV7-6	NA	TRBJ1-2	NA	TGTGCCAGCAGCCCCCGGCAGGGCTATGGCTACACCTTC	CASSPRQGYGYTF
TRBV7-2	NA	TRBJ2-1	TRBD2	TGTGCCAGCAGCCCACTAGCGGGAAGCTCCTACAATGAGCAGTTCTTC	CASSPLAGSSYNEQFF
TRBV5-1	NA	TRBJ1-1	NA	TGCGCCAGCAGCTTGGAGGTGGGGGGCTTCAACACTGAAGCTTTCTTT	CASSLEVGGFNTEAFF
TRBV7-2	NA	TRBJ2-7	NA	TGTGCCAGCAGCTTAGTTCCGGGATTCGAGCAGTACTTC	CASSLVPGFEQYF
TRBV5-1	NA	TRBJ1-6	NA	TGCGCCAGCAGCTTGCTGAGCTCCTATAATTCACCCCTCCACTTT	CASSLLSSYNSPLHF
TRBV5-4	NA	TRBJ2-3	NA	TGTGCCAGCAGCTTGTCAGGGTCAGATACGCAGTATTTT	CASSLSGSDTQYF
TRBV5-1	NA	TRBJ2-2	NA	TGCGCCAGCAGCTTCGCGGCTAGGGTAAACACCGGGGAGCTGTTTTTT	CASSFAARVNTGELFF
TRBV6-1	NA	TRBJ2-7	NA	TGTGCCAGCAGTGAAGCTATTACAGGGCCCACCTACGAGCAGTACTTC	CASSEAITGPTYEQYF
TRBV20-1	NA	TRBJ2-1	NA	TGCAGTGCTAGCTACAATGAGCAGTTCTTC	CSASYNEQFF
TRBV4-2	NA	TRBJ1-3	NA	TGTGCCAGCAGCCACCCATCGGGCCTCTCTGGAAACACCATATATTTT	CASSHPSGLSGNTIYF
TRBV19	few	TRBJ1-3	NA	TGTGCCAGTAGTATACACTCTGGAAACACCATATATTTT	CASSIHSGNTIYF
TRBV5-6	once	TRBJ1-5	TRBD1	TGTGCCAGCAGCTTGGGTACAGGGGGTAACAATCAGCCCCAGCATTTT	CASSLGTGGNNQPQHF
TRBV10-1	NA	TRBJ2-2	NA	TGCGCCAGCAGCGCCACGTCCGCCGGGGAGCTGTTTTTT	CASSATSAGELFF
TRBV6-5	NA	TRBJ1-6	NA	TGTGCCAGCAGTCTCGGACCTTCAATTTCACCCCTCCACTTT	CASSLGPSISPLHF
TRBV15	NA	TRBJ1-4	NA	TGTGCCACCGTGGAGAGCGCAACTAATGAAAAACTGTTTTTT	CATVESATNEKLFF
TRBV9	NA	TRBJ1-1	NA	TGTGCCAGCAGCGCCTCCGGGAGAATGAACACTGAAGCTTTCTTT	CASSASGRMNTEAFF
TRBV29-1	NA	TRBJ2-1	NA	TGCAGCGGTAACTTCTACAATGAGCAGTTCTTC	CSGNFYNEQFF
TRBV14	NA	TRBJ1-2	TRBD1	TGTGCCAGCAGCCCCAAGGGGACAGGGGGCGGATATCATGGCTACACCTTC	CASSPKGTGGGYHGYTF
TRBV9	NA	TRBJ1-3	NA	TGTGCCAGCAGCGACGGACTAGGGAGCTCTGGAAACACCATATATTTT	CASSDGLGSSGNTIYF
TRBV27	NA	TRBJ2-5	NA	TGTGCCAGCAGTGCTGGGGACCAAGAGACCCAGTACTTC	CASSAGDQETQYF
TRBV4-3	NA	TRBJ2-1	TRBD2	TGCGCCAGCAGCCAATGGCTAGCGGATTACAATGAGCAGTTCTTC	CASSQWLADYNEQFF
TRBV7-8	few	TRBJ1-4	NA	TGTGCCAGCAGCTTAGGGGACACCAATGAAAAACTGTTTTTT	CASSLGDTNEKLFF
TRBV29-1	NA	TRBJ2-5	NA	TGCAGCGTTGATTATGGTGTGGCGGGCGAGACCCAGTACTTC	CSVDYGVAGETQYF
TRBV5-1	NA	TRBJ2-2	NA	TGCGCCAGCAGAGGCCCCAACACCGGGGAGCTGTTTTTT	CASRGPNTGELFF
TRBV7-9	NA	TRBJ1-1	NA	TGTGCCAGCAGCTTACAGACGGTGAACACTGAAGCTTTCTTT	CASSLQTVNTEAFF
TRBV19	NA	TRBJ2-1	TRBD2	TGTGCCAGTAGTGCAAAAATGACTAGCGGGGGGAGGATATATGAGCAGTTCTTC	CASSAKMTSGGRIYEQFF
TRBV27	once	TRBJ2-3	NA	TGTGCCAGCAGTCTTACGAAGACAGATACGCAGTATTTT	CASSLTKTDTQYF
TRBV7-2	once	TRBJ2-7	TRBD2	TGTGCCAGCAGCTCGCGAGCTAGCGGGAGAGCCTACGAGCAGTACTTC	CASSSRASGRAYEQYF
TRBV19	NA	TRBJ1-1	NA	TGTGCCAGTAGTATCGTGAGTCAGGCTTTCTTT	CASSIVSQAFF
TRBV9	NA	TRBJ1-2	TRBD1	TGTGCCAGCAGCGCGACCTTCCAGGGGGCCGATGGCTACACCTTC	CASSATFQGADGYTF
TRBV2	NA	TRBJ1-6	NA	TGTGCCAGCAGTGAAATTGGGACACCCGATCAGGCCCTCCACTTT	CASSEIGTPDQALHF